Shown below are 30 T cell receptor beta chains from a single sample sequenced in a study of shared clonotypes between healthy human individuals. Generated by immunoSEQ multiplex PCR, the TCRdb table keeps only in-frame clones and is missing some. This sample has 2 million to 2.5 million clones, with approximately 95% found just once. The sequenced material came from naive CD4+ T cells sorted from blood. Subset: CD45RA+ positively selected. The receptors stem from a man younger than 35 in good health.

The V call is TRBV14, the J call TRBJ2-3; D not certain. The germline V gene has CDR1 SGHDN and CDR2 FVKESK. V lost 4 bases, J lost 6 bases, and 8 bases lay in between. This CDR3 is 12 amino acids long. The CDR3 DNA is TGTGCCAGCAGCCCCACGAGGGATACGCAGTATTTT. Translating it yields CASSPTRDTQYF.

The genes are TRBV5-1 and TRBJ2-2; tentative D call: TRBD2 (6 bases). Germline V gene lookup returns CDR1 SGHRS and CDR2 YFSETQ. This CDR3 region has 15 residues. V lost 1 base, J lost 2 bases, and 9 bases lay in between. The CDR3 protein is CASSLWGDNTGELFF. The CDR3 DNA reads as TGCGCCAGCAGCTTGTGGGGGGACAACACCGGGGAGCTGTTTTTT.

V gene TRBV5-6 combines with J gene TRBJ2-3, with TRBD1 as a possible D gene (5 bases). The length of the CDR3 is 18 residues. The V end lost 2 bases, the J end lost 2 bases, and 21 bases lay between the germline ends. CDR1 is SGHDT and CDR2 is YYEEEE in the germline V gene. The CDR3 DNA reads as TGTGCCAGCAGCTTTCGTTGGGGCGAGAACCGGATCACAGATACGCAGTATTTT. Amino acids: CASSFRWGENRITDTQYF.

This clone was seen once. The J gene is TRBJ2-1, the V gene TRBV6-1, with D perhaps matching TRBD1 (5 bases). The CDR3 is 14 amino acids. CDR1 is MNHNS, CDR2 SASEGT, per germline. V gave up 5 bases and J gave up 0 bases, with 8 bases separating them. CDR3 in DNA: TGTGCCAGCAGTCCAGGGCTCTCCTACAATGAGCAGTTCTTC. Its translation: CASSPGLSYNEQFF.

Written as DNA, the CDR3 is TGTGCCTGGAGCGGAAACAGGGGGCGGACTGAAGCTTTCTTT. Protein: CAWSGNRGRTEAFF. The chain carries TRBV30 and TRBJ1-1, with 9 bases aligning to TRBD1. The germline V gene has CDR1 GTSNPN and CDR2 SVGIG (reference sequence). The CDR3 length is 14 residues. Trimming removed 3 bases from V and 5 bases from J; junction bases left unmatched: 7.

The chain links TRBV19 to TRBJ1-1; TRBD1 aligns across 7 bases. V dropped 6 bases and J dropped 1; count of bases not matched to a gene: 5. This CDR3 is built from 14 residues. Germline V gene lookup returns CDR1 LNHDA and CDR2 SQIVND (reference sequence). The CDR3 DNA reads TGTGCCAGTAGGGTGGGACAGACGAACACTGAAGCTTTCTTT. It specifies CASRVGQTNTEAFF.

The V call is TRBV6-5, the J call TRBJ2-1, with D perhaps given as TRBD1 or TRBD2 (5 bases each). The CDR3 is 14 residues long. The germline V gene encodes CDR1 MNHEY and CDR2 SVGAGI. V lost 1 base and J 5 bases, leaving 9 bases between the germline ends. The CDR3 nucleotides read TGTGCCAGCAGTTACTTCGTGGGGGACAATGAGCAGTTCTTC. This codes for CASSYFVGDNEQFF.

Concerning this clone itself: The sample has other DNA sequences that encode this CDR3 too. The chain combines TRBV6-5 with TRBJ2-1; 8 bases match TRBD1. There are 14 residues in the CDR3. Trimming removed 6 bases from V and 7 bases from J; junction bases left unmatched: 8. The germline gives CDR1 MNHEY, CDR2 SVGAGI. The CDR3 nucleotides are TGTGCCAGCAGCCGCGGACAGGGCACGAATGAGCAGTTCTTC. Translation gives CASSRGQGTNEQFF.

The chain is built from TRBV19 and TRBJ2-3; TRBD2 agrees at 10 bases. CDR3 length: 14 amino acids. Looked up from germline, CDR1 is LNHDA and CDR2 is SQIVND (reference sequence). V shed 5 bases, J shed 6 bases, and the junction held 5 bases outside the gene matches. The CDR3 protein is CASSPSGRTDTQYF. The CDR3 DNA reads TGTGCCAGTAGTCCTAGCGGGAGAACCGATACGCAGTATTTT.

The chain joins TRBV4-1 to TRBJ2-3, with D possibly being TRBD2 (5 bases). V was clipped by 4 bases and J by 5 bases, with 22 bases between them. CDR1 and CDR2 from the germline V gene are MGHRA and YSYEKL. CDR3 size: 17 residues. This CDR3 is CASSRGLYEARLDTQYF. The CDR3, as DNA: TGCGCCAGCAGCCGAGGACTTTATGAGGCCCGGCTAGATACGCAGTATTTT.

The V and J genes are TRBV7-9 and TRBJ1-2; 8 nucleotides line up with TRBD1. The CDR3 consists of 14 residues. Per germline, CDR1 SEHNR and CDR2 FQNEAQ (reference sequence). Trimming at V came to 2 bases and at J to 5 bases, leaving 4 bases not matched to a gene. For the CDR3, the DNA is TGTGCCAGCAGCTTACAGGGGGCCCTTTATGGCTACACCTTC. This gives the protein CASSLQGALYGYTF.

The rearrangement links TRBV10-3 to TRBJ2-3; TRBD1 agrees at 7 bases. Germline V gene sequence: CDR1 ENHRY, CDR2 SYGVKD. The CDR3 spans 14 residues. V lost 5 bases to trimming and J lost 2 bases; unmatched junction nucleotides: 4. The CDR3 DNA is TGTGCCATCAGTTTACAGGGGACCACAGATACGCAGTATTTT. Translated, it gives CAISLQGTTDTQYF.

This chain uses TRBV14 with TRBJ1-6, with D possibly TRBD1 on 5 matching bases. The CDR3 runs 14 residues. Trimming took 5 bases from V and 1 from J, leaving 6 bases between them. In germline, CDR1 is SGHDN, CDR2 FVKESK. The CDR3 DNA reads TGTGCCAGCAGCTGGGGGTCCTATAATTCACCCCTCCACTTT. This encodes CASSWGSYNSPLHF. Looking up the rest from reference TRBV14 and TRBJ1-6 gives the full variable domain: EAGVTQFPSHSVIEKGQTVTLRCDPISGHDNLYWYRRVMGKEIKFLLHFVKESKQDESGMPNNRFLAERTGGTYSTLKVQPAELEDSGVYFCASSWGSYNSPLHFGNGTRLTVT.

CDR3 nucleotide sequence: TGTGCCAGCAGTTACGAGTACAGGCTCACTGAAGCTTTCTTT. Translating it yields CASSYEYRLTEAFF. The rearrangement links TRBV6-5 to TRBJ1-1; possibly TRBD1 for D (5 bases). Deletions cut 2 bases from V and 4 bases from J, with 11 bases between. This CDR3 is 14 amino acids long. In germline, CDR1 is MNHEY, CDR2 SVGAGI.

As regards this clone: The junction shows a germline mismatch at one end, possibly a read error. J is TRBJ2-7 and V is TRBV15, with 7 bases fitting TRBD1. Germline assignment: CDR1 LNHNV and CDR2 YYDKDF (reference sequence). The CDR3 has 14 amino acids. CDR3 sequence: CATSRAEVGDRATF. In DNA form, the CDR3 reads TGTGCCACCAGCAGGGCTGAAGTGGGGGACAGAGCAACCTTC.

In regard to this clone: Other DNA sequences of this sample code for an identical CDR3. The J gene is TRBJ2-1, the V gene TRBV5-1; 11 nucleotides agree with TRBD2. This CDR3 has 15 residues. The V and J ends lost 4 bases and 5 bases, in that order; junction bases with no gene match: 5. In germline, CDR1 is SGHRS, CDR2 YFSETQ. Here the CDR3 reads CASSPSGGPNNEQFF. The DNA of the CDR3 is TGCGCCAGCAGCCCTAGCGGGGGGCCGAACAATGAGCAGTTCTTC. The full variable domain, its missing parts supplied by reference TRBV5-1 and TRBJ2-1, is KAGVTQTPRYLIKTRGQQVTLSCSPISGHRSVSWYQQTPGQGLQFLFEYFSETQRNKGNFPGRFSGRQFSNSRSEMNVSTLELGDSALYLCASSPSGGPNNEQFFGPGTRLTVL.

The chain combines TRBV5-1 with TRBJ2-1; TRBD2 might be the D (7 bases). The CDR3 length is 14 residues. The V end was cut by 3 bases, the J end by 6 bases, with 13 bases between. CDR1 is SGHRS, CDR2 YFSETQ, per germline. CDR3 amino acids: CASSSQGGGNEQFF. Written as DNA, the CDR3 is TGCGCCAGCAGCTCCCAGGGAGGGGGCAATGAGCAGTTCTTC.

The chain joins TRBV5-1 to TRBJ2-5; 10 bases are a match to TRBD1. The CDR3 sequence is 18 residues long. From germline, CDR1 is SGHRS and CDR2 YFSETQ. V shed 4 bases and J 0 bases; nucleotides not matched to a gene: 12. The CDR3 loop is CASSPRDRGSLYQETQYF. The DNA for the CDR3 is TGCGCCAGCAGCCCTCGGGACAGGGGCTCTCTGTACCAAGAGACCCAGTACTTC.

CDR3 coding DNA: TGTGCCATCAGTGAGACCCTGGGTTCCTACGAGCAGTACTTC. It yields the protein CAISETLGSYEQYF. The chain has TRBV10-3 and TRBJ2-7; D unclear. Trimming removed 2 bases from V and 1 base from J, with 9 bases in between. The germline V gene encodes CDR1 ENHRY and CDR2 SYGVKD. The CDR3 sequence is 14 residues long.

The CDR3 bases are TGTGCCAGTAGTAAGGCAGGGGGATTTGGGGAGACCCAGTACTTC. This translates into CASSKAGGFGETQYF. The chain is built from TRBV19 and TRBJ2-5; TRBD1 aligns across 7 bases. CDR1 and CDR2 (germline): LNHDA, SQIVND (reference sequence). The CDR3 extends over 15 amino acids. Trimming at V came to 4 bases and at J to 5 bases, leaving 10 bases not matched to a gene.

Of note for this clone: The same CDR3 is also encoded by other DNA sequences in this sample. The rearrangement joins TRBV7-9 to TRBJ2-5, with D uncertain. The germline CDR1 and CDR2 sequences are SEHNR and FQNEAQ (reference sequence). V was cut by 0 bases and J by 4 bases, with 3 bases left in between. The CDR3 has 12 amino acids. CDR3 amino acids: CASSLALETQYF. CDR3 in DNA: TGTGCCAGCAGCTTAGCCCTAGAGACCCAGTACTTC.

V usage is TRBV2 and J usage is TRBJ1-2, with TRBD1 as a possible D gene (5 bases). The germline CDR1 and CDR2 sequences are SNHLY and FYNNEI. V was clipped by 10 bases and J by 7 bases, with 16 bases between them. The CDR3 totals 12 residues. CDR3 amino acids: CATTAGVSGYTF. In DNA, the CDR3 is TGTGCCACCACCGCGGGGGTGAGTGGCTACACCTTC.

The chain recombines TRBV4-1 with TRBJ1-6; 7 bases are a match to TRBD1. CDR3 length equals 16 residues. The germline gives CDR1 MGHRA, CDR2 YSYEKL. V shed 4 bases and J 7 bases; nucleotides not matched to a gene: 10. The CDR3 nucleotides read TGCGCCAGCAGCCGTTCACCCGGGACAGACAATTCACCCCTCCACTTT. This sequence encodes CASSRSPGTDNSPLHF.

The chain uses TRBV27 and TRBJ2-2; no firm D call. This CDR3 spans 12 amino acids. Between the trimmed V and J ends, which lost 2 bases and 8 bases, there was a span of 6 bases. Germline V gene data show CDR1 as MNHEY and CDR2 as SMNVEV (reference sequence). The DNA of the CDR3 is TGTGCCAGCAGTTTAGTCCCTGGGGAGCTGTTTTTT. This codes for CASSLVPGELFF.

The V and J genes are TRBV7-2 and TRBJ1-6; D gene ambiguous. CDR1 is SGHTA and CDR2 is FQGNSA in the germline V gene. The CDR3 is made up of 15 amino acids. Trimming took off 5 bases at V and 3 bases at J, with 11 bases between the two ends. The CDR3 reads CASSADASYNSPLHF. As DNA, the CDR3 is TGTGCCAGCAGCGCAGATGCTAGCTATAATTCACCCCTCCACTTT.

The chain joins TRBV5-6 to TRBJ2-1; D gene ambiguous. V was cut by 0 bases and J by 5 bases, with 12 bases left in between. Germline V gene data show CDR1 as SGHDT and CDR2 as YYEEEE. The CDR3 sequence is 15 residues long. The CDR3 DNA reads TGTGCCAGCAGCTTGGTAGGTGTCACCGACAATGAGCAGTTCTTC. It is translated as CASSLVGVTDNEQFF.

This sequence joins TRBV5-1 and TRBJ2-3, with TRBD2 matching 7 bases. V dropped 6 bases and J dropped 3; count of bases not matched to a gene: 10. CDR3 length equals 15 residues. Germline CDR1 SGHRS, CDR2 YFSETQ. The chain's CDR3 is CASIIGQGGTDTQYF. The DNA of the CDR3 is TGCGCCAGCATTATCGGGCAGGGAGGGACAGATACGCAGTATTTT.

This clone showed up just once. The same CDR3 arises from other DNA sequences in this sample as well. The J gene is TRBJ2-5, the V gene TRBV7-2, with 7 bases aligning to TRBD1. This CDR3 has 14 amino acids. Germline CDR1 reads SGHTA; CDR2 reads FQGNSA. The junction had 3 bases not matched to a gene; V was cut back by 3 bases and J by 2 bases. CDR3 sequence (DNA): TGTGCCAGCAGCTTGGGACAGACACAAGAGACCCAGTACTTC. Translating it yields CASSLGQTQETQYF.

The CDR3 DNA follows: TGTGCCAGCAGCCTAGGGACTAGAGAAAACACCATATATTTT. Protein product: CASSLGTRENTIYF. The V gene is TRBV7-2, the J gene TRBJ1-3, with TRBD1 as a possible D gene (5 bases). The CDR3 extends over 14 amino acids. The germline gives CDR1 SGHTA, CDR2 FQGNSA. The ends were cut back, 5 bases at V and 6 bases at J, with 14 bases in the middle. The variable domain in full, with the rest retrieved from reference TRBV7-2 and TRBJ1-3, is GAGVSQSPSNKVTEKGKDVELRCDPISGHTALYWYRQSLGQGLEFLIYFQGNSAPDKSGLPSDRFSAERTGGSVSTLTIQRTQQEDSAVYLCASSLGTRENTIYFGEGSWLTVV.

The sample holds one count of this clone. The chain combines TRBV10-1 with TRBJ2-7; tentative D call: TRBD2 (6 bases). V was clipped by 2 bases and J by 5 bases, with 13 bases between them. The germline gives CDR1 WNHNN, CDR2 SYGVQD (reference sequence). The CDR3 runs to 14 residues. CDR3 nucleotides: TGCGCCAGCAGTGAGGACGGGAGTAGGAACGAGCAGTACTTC. It yields the protein CASSEDGSRNEQYF.